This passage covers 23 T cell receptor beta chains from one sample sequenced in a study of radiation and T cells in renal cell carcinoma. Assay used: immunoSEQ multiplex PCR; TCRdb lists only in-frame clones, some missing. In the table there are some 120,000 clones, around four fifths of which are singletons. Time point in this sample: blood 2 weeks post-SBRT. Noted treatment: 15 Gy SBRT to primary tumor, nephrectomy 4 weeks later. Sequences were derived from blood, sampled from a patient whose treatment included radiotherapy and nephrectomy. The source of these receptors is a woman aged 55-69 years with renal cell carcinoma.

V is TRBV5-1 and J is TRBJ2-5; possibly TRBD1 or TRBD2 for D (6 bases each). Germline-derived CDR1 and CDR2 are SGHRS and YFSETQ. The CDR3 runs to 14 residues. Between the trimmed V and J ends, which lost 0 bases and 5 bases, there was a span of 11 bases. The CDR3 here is CASSLGTGRETQYF. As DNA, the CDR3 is TGCGCCAGCAGCTTGGGAACAGGGAGGGAGACCCAGTACTTC. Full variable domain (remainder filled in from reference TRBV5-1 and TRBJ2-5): KAGVTQTPRYLIKTRGQQVTLSCSPISGHRSVSWYQQTPGQGLQFLFEYFSETQRNKGNFPGRFSGRQFSNSRSEMNVSTLELGDSALYLCASSLGTGRETQYFGPGTRLLVL.

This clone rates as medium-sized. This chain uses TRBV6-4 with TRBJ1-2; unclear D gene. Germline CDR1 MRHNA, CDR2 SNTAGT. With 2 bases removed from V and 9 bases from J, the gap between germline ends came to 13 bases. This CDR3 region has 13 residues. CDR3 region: CASSDPYGRSYTF. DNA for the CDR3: TGTGCCAGCAGTGACCCTTACGGGAGGAGCTACACCTTC.

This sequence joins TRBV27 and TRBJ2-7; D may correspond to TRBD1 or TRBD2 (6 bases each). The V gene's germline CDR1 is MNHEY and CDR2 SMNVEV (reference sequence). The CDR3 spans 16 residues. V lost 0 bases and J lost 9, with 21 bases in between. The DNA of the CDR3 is TGTGCCAGCAGTTTATCGGTAGGGGGGACACATGGACGGCAGTACTTC. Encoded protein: CASSLSVGGTHGRQYF.

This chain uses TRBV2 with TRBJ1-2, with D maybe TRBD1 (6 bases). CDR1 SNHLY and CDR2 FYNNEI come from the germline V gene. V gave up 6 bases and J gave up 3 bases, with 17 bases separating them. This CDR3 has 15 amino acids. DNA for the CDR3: TGTGCCAGCAGGCCAAACGAGCCAGGGGACTATGGCTACACCTTC. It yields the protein CASRPNEPGDYGYTF.

The CDR3 loop is CASSGLVGSSYNEQFF. The CDR3 DNA sequence: TGTGCCAGCAGTGGACTAGTTGGGAGCTCCTACAATGAGCAGTTCTTC. The genes are TRBV2 and TRBJ2-1; D perhaps matches TRBD2 (6 bases). Germline loops: CDR1 SNHLY, CDR2 FYNNEI. The CDR3 runs to 16 residues. V lost 4 bases, J lost 0 bases, and 13 bases lay in between.

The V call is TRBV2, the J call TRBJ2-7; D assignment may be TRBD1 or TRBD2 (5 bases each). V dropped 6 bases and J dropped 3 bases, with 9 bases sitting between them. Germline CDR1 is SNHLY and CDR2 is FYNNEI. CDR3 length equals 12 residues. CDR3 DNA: TGTGCCAGCAGGAGGGGCCGCTACGAGCAGTACTTC. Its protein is CASRRGRYEQYF.

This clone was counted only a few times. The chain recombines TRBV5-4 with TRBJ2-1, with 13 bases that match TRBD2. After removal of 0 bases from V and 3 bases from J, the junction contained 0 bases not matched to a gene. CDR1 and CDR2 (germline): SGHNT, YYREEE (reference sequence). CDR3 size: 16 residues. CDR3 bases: TGTGCCAGCAGCTTGGGACTAGCGGGGGGCTACAATGAGCAGTTCTTC. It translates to CASSLGLAGGYNEQFF. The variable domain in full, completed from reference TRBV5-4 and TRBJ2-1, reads ETGVTQSPTHLIKTRGQQVTLRCSSQSGHNTVSWYQQALGQGPQFIFQYYREEENGRGNFPPRFSGLQFPNYSSELNVNALELDDSALYLCASSLGLAGGYNEQFFGPGTRLTVL.

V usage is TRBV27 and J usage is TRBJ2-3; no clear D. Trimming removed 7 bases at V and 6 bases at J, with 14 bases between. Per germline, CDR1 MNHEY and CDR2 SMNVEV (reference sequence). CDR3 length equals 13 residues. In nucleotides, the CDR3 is TGTGCCAGCATCTTTGGTGGTACGGATACGCAGTATTTT. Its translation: CASIFGGTDTQYF.

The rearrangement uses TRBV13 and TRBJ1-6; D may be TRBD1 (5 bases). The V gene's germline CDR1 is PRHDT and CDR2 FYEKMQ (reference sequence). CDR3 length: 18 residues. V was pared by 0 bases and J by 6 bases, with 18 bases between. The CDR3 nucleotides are TGTGCCAGCAGCTTAGGCCTGTGGGGTGGGGGGACTAATTCACCCCTCCACTTT. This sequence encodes CASSLGLWGGGTNSPLHF.

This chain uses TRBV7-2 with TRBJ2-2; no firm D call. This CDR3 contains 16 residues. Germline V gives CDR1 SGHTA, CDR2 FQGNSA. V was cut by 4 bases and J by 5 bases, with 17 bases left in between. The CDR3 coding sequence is TGTGCCAGCAGCTACAAAAGTGGGCAAGGAACCGGGGAGCTGTTTTTT. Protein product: CASSYKSGQGTGELFF. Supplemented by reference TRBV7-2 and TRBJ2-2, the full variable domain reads GAGVSQSPSNKVTEKGKDVELRCDPISGHTALYWYRQSLGQGLEFLIYFQGNSAPDKSGLPSDRFSAERTGGSVSTLTIQRTQQEDSAVYLCASSYKSGQGTGELFFGEGSRLTVL.

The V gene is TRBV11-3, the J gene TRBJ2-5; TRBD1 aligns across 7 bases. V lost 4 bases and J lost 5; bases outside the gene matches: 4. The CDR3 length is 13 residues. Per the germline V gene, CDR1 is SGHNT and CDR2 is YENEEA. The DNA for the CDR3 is TGTGCCAGCAGCTCAGGGGGTTTGGAGACCCAGTACTTC. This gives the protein CASSSGGLETQYF. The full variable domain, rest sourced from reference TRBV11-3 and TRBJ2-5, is EAGVVQSPRYKIIEKKQPVAFWCNPISGHNTLYWYLQNLGQGPELLIRYENEEAVDDSQLPKDRFSAERLKGVDSTLKIQPAELGDSAVYLCASSSGGLETQYFGPGTRLLVL.

The CDR3 region is CASSVVVGETEAFF. The CDR3 DNA follows: TGTGCCAGCAGTGTAGTGGTGGGGGAGACTGAAGCTTTCTTT. The chain recombines TRBV6-7 with TRBJ1-1, with a weak D call TRBD1 (5 bases). TRBV6-7 is an open reading frame whose function is uncertain. V lost 5 bases and J lost 5, with 15 bases in between. CDR3 length equals 14 residues.

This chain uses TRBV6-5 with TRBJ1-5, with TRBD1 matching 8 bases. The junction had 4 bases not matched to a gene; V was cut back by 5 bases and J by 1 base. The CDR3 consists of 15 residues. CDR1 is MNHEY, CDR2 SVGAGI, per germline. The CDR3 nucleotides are TGTGCCAGCAGTCGGACAGGGAGGAGCAATCAGCCCCAGCATTTT. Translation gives CASSRTGRSNQPQHF.

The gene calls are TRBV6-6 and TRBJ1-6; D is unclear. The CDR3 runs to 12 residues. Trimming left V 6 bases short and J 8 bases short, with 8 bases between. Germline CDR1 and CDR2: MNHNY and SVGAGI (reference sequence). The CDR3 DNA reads TGTGCCAGCAGGAAGTGGGATTCACCCCTCCACTTT. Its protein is CASRKWDSPLHF.

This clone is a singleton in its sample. DNA for the CDR3: TGTGCCAGCAGCTTGGAAGGGGGTAGAGAGACCCAGTACTTC. This codes for CASSLEGGRETQYF. The chain employs TRBV5-8 and TRBJ2-5, with D possibly matching TRBD1 (6 bases). Trimming removed 0 bases at V and 4 bases at J, with 10 bases between. Germline V CDR1 and CDR2: SGHTS, YDEGEE. The CDR3 length is 14 residues.

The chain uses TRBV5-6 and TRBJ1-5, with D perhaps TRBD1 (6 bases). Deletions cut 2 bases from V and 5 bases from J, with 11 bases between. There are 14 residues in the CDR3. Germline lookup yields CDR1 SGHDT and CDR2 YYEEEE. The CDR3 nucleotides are TGTGCCAGCAGCTTCAAGGGGGGATATCAGCCCCAGCATTTT. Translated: CASSFKGGYQPQHF.

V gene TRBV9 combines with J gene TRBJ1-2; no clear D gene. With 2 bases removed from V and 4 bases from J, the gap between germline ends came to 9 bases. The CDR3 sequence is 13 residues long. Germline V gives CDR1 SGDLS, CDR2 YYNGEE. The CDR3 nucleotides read TGTGCCAGCAGCGTTGGAGCCTTCTATGGCTACACCTTC. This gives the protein CASSVGAFYGYTF.

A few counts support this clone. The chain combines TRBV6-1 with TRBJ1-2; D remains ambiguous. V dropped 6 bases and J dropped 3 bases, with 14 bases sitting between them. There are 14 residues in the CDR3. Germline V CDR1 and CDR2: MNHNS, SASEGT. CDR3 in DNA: TGTGCCAGCAGGTACACCCCATCTGACTATGGCTACACCTTC. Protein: CASRYTPSDYGYTF.

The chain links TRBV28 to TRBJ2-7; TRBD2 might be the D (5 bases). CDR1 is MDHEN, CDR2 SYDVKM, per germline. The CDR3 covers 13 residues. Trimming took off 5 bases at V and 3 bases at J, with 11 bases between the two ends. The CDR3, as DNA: TGTGCCAGCAGTCCCCGGGATCGCTACGAGCAGTACTTC. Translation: CASSPRDRYEQYF.

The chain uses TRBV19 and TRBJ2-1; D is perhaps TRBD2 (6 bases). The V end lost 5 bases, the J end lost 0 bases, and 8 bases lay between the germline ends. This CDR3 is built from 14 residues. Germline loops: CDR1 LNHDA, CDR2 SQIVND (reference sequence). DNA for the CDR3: TGTGCCAGTAGTCGGGGGAACTCCTACAATGAGCAGTTCTTC. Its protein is CASSRGNSYNEQFF.

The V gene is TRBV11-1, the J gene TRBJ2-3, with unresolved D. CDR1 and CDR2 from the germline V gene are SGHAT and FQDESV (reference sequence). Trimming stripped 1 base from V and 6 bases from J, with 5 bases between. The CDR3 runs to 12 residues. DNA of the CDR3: TGTGCCAGCAGCTTAGAAACGGATACGCAGTATTTT. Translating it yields CASSLETDTQYF.

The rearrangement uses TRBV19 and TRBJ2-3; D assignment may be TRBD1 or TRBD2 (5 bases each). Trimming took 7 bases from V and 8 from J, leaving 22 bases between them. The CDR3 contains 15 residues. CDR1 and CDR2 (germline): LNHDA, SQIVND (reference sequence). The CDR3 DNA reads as TGTGCCAGTACCCTAGGGACCCACCCGAGTGGTACGCAGTATTTT. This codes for CASTLGTHPSGTQYF.

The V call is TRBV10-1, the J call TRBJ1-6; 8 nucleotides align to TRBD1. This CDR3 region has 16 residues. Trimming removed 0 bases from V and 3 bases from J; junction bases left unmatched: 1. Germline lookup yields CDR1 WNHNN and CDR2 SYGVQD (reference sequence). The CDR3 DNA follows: TGCGCCAGCAGTGAGTCTACAGGGGGCTATAATTCACCCCTCCACTTT. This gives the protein CASSESTGGYNSPLHF.